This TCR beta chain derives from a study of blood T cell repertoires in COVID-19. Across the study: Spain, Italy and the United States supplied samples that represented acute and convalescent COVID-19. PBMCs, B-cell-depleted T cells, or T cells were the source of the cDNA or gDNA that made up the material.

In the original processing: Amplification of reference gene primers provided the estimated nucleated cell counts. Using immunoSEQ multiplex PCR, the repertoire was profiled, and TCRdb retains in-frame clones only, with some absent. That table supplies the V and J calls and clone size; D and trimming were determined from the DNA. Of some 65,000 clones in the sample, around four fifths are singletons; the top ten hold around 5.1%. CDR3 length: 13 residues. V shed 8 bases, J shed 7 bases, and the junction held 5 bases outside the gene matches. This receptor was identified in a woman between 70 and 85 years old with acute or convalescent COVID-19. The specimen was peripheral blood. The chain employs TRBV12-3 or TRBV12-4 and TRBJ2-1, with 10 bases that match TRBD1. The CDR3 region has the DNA TGTGCCAGCGGGGACAGGGGAGTAAATGAGCAGTTCTTC. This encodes CASGDRGVNEQFF.